This entry concerns a single T cell receptor beta chain. This sample is part of a study of cytomegalovirus exposure and HLA in healthy donors. Germline CDR1 SGHTS, CDR2 YDEGEE. The V end lost 4 bases, the J end lost 4 bases, and 10 bases lay between the germline ends. The CDR3 is 13 amino acids. This PCR relied on a set of 60 Vbeta primers and 13 Jbeta primers. Data came from immunoSEQ multiplex PCR; TCRdb stores just in-frame clones and leaves some out. The sample carries just over 150,000 clones, 70% to 85% recorded once. This clonotype was obtained from a man aged 45-65 years in good health and CMV-seropositive. This chain joins TRBV5-8 and TRBJ2-3; tentative D call: TRBD2 (5 bases). The sequencing sample was made of PBMCs. CDR3 DNA: TGTGCCAGCAGCCTGATGCGGGCAGATACGCAGTATTTT. It codes for CASSLMRADTQYF.